The sequence of this T cell receptor beta chain was determined in a study of tumor and adjacent non-tumor tissue in lung cancer. Comments on this clonotype: Compared with germline, one end of the junction differs, possibly owing to a read error.

This sample's RNA came from whole unsorted tissue. Germline values: CDR1 SQVTM, CDR2 ANQGSEA. The CDR3 has 13 amino acids. A modified ARM-PCR protocol with three rounds of nested PCR amplified TCRbeta. In TCRdb, the multiplex PCR reads were re-called with MiXCR into one record per CDR3 protein. This table holds 200,000 to 250,000 distinct CDR3 sequences, about 76% found once. Input material: lung tumor tissue. This TCR came from a man aged 55 to 70 with non-small cell lung cancer. V and J are TRBV29-1 and TRBJ1-1, with D unclear. The CDR3 DNA is TGTAGCTCAACCTCTTCCCTAAGGACTGAAGCTTTCTTT. This gives the protein CSSTSSLRTEAFF.